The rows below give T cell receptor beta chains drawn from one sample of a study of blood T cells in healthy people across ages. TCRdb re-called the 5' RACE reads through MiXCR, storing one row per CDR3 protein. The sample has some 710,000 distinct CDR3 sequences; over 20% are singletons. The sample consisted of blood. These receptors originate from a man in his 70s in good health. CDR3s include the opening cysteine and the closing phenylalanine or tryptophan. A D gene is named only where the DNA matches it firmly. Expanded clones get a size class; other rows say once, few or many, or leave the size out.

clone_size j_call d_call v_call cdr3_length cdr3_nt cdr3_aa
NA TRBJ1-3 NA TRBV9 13 TGTGCCAGCAGCACGGACAGAGGAAACACCATATATTTT CASSTDRGNTIYF
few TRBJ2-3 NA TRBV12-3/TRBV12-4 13 TGTGCCAGCAGCCAATACTCGGCAGATACGCAGTATTTT CASSQYSADTQYF
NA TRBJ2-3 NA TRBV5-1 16 TGCGCCAGCAGCCTCGAAAACAGGGTGGGCACAGATACGCAGTATTTT CASSLENRVGTDTQYF
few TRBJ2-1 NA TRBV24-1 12 TGTGCCACCGCGACTGAGGGCAATGAGCAGCTCTTC CATATEGNEQLF
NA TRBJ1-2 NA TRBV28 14 TGTGCCAGCACGCAGGGTGGGCCGTCTAGTGGCTACACCTTC CASTQGGPSSGYTF
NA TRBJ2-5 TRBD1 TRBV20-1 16 TGCAGTGCTGAACCACCGGGACAGGGAGTAACGGAGACCCAGTACTTC CSAEPPGQGVTETQYF
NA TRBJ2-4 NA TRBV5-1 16 TGCGCCAGCCGATTCGGACCTCTTGGGGCCAAAAACATTCAGTACTTC CASRFGPLGAKNIQYF
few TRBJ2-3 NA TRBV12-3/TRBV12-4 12 TGTGCCAGCAGCCTAGCGTGGAACCCGCAGTATTTT CASSLAWNPQYF
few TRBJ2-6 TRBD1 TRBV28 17 TGTGCCAGCAGTTCAGGGGGCCCCAGCTCTGGGGCCAACGTCCTGACTTTC CASSSGGPSSGANVLTF
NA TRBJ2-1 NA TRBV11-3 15 TGTGCCAGCAGCTTAGAGGCTAGCGAGTACAATGAGCAGTTCTTC CASSLEASEYNEQFF
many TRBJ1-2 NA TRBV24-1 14 TGTGCCACCAGTTCTCGACGAGCGGACTATGGCTACACCTTC CATSSRRADYGYTF
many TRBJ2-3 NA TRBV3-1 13 TGTGCCAGCAGCCTCAGCGACACAGATACGCAGTATTTT CASSLSDTDTQYF
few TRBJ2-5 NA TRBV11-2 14 TGTGCCAGCAGCGCATCAGGGATGCGAGAGACCCAGTACTTC CASSASGMRETQYF
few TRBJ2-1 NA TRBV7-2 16 TGTGCCAGCAGCTTAGATTCGGGAACCTCCTACAATGAGCAGTTCTTC CASSLDSGTSYNEQFF
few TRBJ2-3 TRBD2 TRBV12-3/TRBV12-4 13 TGTGCCAGCAGCCGGACTAGCGGAGATACGCAGTATTTT CASSRTSGDTQYF
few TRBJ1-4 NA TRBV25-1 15 TGTGCCAGCAGTGAATGGCGAGGGGAGGTTGAAAAACTGTTTTTT CASSEWRGEVEKLFF
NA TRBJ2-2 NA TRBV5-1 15 TGCGCCAGCAGCTTGGCGGAGGCGAACACCGGGGAGCTGTTTTTT CASSLAEANTGELFF